The clone carrying this T cell receptor (beta chain) was seen more than once but under ten times. This record comes from a study of blood T cell repertoires in COVID-19. Looking at the study overall: Specimens from acute and convalescent COVID-19 originated in the United States, Italy and Spain. Nucleic acid was either cDNA or gDNA, and it came from T cells, B-cell-depleted T cells, or PBMCs.

In the authors' methods: By means of reference gene primer amplification, nucleated cell counts were estimated. Clones were sequenced by immunoSEQ multiplex PCR, and TCRdb holds only the in-frame ones, with some missing. Clone size and the V and J calls come from that table; the DNA yielded D and trimming. The data show 64,000 or so clones, 65% to 90% seen once. Trimming removed 5 bases from V and 1 base from J, with 14 bases in between. Looked up from germline, CDR1 is LGHNT and CDR2 is FRNRAP. The CDR3 spans 15 residues. The rearrangement uses TRBV12-5 and TRBJ1-1; D not resolved. This TCR came from a man aged 35 to 55 with acute or convalescent COVID-19. Sample: peripheral blood. The CDR3 is CASGDRGRGNTEAFF. The CDR3 region has the DNA TGTGCTAGTGGTGATCGCGGACGGGGGAACACTGAAGCTTTCTTT.